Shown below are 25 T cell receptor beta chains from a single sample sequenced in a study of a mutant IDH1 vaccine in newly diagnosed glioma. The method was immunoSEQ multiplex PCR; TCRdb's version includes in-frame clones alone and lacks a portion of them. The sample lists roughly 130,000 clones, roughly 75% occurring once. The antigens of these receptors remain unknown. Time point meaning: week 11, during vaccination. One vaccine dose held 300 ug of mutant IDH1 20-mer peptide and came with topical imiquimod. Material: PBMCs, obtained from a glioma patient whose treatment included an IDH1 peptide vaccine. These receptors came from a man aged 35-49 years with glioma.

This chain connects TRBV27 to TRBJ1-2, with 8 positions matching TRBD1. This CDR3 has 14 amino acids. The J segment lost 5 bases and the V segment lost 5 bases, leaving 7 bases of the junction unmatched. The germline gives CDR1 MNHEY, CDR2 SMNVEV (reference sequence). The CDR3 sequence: CASSVTGGLYGYTF. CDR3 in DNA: TGTGCCAGCAGTGTAACAGGGGGATTGTATGGCTACACCTTC.

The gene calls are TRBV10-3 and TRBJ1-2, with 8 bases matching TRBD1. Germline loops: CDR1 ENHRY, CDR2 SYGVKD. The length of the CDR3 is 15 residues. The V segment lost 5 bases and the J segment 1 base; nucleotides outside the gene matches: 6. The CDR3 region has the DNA TGTGCCATCAGTCGGACAGGGACCAATAACTATGGCTACACCTTC. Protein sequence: CAISRTGTNNYGYTF.

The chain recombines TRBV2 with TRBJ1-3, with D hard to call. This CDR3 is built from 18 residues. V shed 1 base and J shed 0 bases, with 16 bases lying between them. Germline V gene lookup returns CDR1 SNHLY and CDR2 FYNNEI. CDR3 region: CASSEEGAAGLSGNTIYF. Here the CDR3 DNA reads TGTGCCAGCAGTGAAGAAGGTGCGGCAGGCCTCTCTGGAAACACCATATATTTT.

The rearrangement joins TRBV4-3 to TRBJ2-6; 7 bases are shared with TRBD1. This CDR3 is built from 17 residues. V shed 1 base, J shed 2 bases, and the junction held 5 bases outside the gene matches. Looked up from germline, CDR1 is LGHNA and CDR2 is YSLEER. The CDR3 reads CASSQGYRGPGANVLTF. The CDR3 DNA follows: TGCGCCAGCAGCCAAGGGTACAGGGGACCTGGGGCCAACGTCCTGACTTTC.

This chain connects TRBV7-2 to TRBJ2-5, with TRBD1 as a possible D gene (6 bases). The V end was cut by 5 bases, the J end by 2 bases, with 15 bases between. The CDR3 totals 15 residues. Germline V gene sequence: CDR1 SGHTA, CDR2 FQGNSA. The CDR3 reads CASSPRDIPQETQYF. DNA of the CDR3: TGTGCCAGCAGCCCCCGGGACATCCCACAAGAGACCCAGTACTTC. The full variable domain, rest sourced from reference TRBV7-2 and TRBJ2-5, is GAGVSQSPSNKVTEKGKDVELRCDPISGHTALYWYRQSLGQGLEFLIYFQGNSAPDKSGLPSDRFSAERTGGSVSTLTIQRTQQEDSAVYLCASSPRDIPQETQYFGPGTRLLVL.

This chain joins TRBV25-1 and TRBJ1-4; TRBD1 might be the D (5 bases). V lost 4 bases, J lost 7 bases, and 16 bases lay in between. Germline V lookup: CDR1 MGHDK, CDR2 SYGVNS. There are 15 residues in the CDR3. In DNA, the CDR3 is TGTGCCAGCAGTGCGGGGGGGACGTATCGTGAAAAACTGTTTTTT. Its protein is CASSAGGTYREKLFF.

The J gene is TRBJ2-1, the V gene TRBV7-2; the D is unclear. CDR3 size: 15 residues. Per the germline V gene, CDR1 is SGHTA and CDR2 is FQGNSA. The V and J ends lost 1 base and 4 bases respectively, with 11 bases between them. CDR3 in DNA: TGTGCCAGCAGCTTAGGATCGCCCGATTACAATGAGCAGTTCTTC. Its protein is CASSLGSPDYNEQFF.

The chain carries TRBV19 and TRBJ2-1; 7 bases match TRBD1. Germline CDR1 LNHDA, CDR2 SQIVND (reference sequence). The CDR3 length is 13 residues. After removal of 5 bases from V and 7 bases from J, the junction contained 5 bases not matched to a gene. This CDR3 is CASSVQQGNEQFF. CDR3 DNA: TGTGCCAGTAGTGTACAACAGGGGAATGAGCAGTTCTTC.

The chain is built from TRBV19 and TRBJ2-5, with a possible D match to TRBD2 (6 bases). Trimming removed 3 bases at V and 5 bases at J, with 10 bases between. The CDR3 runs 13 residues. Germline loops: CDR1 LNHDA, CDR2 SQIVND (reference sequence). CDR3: CASSMWGVETQYF. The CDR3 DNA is TGTGCCAGTAGTATGTGGGGGGTCGAGACCCAGTACTTC. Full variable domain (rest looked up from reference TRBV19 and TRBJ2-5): DGGITQSPKYLFRKEGQNVTLSCEQNLNHDAMYWYRQDPGQGLRLIYYSQIVNDFQKGDIAEGYSVSREKKESFPLTVTSAQKNPTAFYLCASSMWGVETQYFGPGTRLLVL.

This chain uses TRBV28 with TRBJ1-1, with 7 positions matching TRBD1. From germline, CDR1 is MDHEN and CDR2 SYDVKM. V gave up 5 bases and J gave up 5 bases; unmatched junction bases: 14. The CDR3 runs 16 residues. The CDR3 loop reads CASSTPAWQGGTEAFF. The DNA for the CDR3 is TGTGCCAGCAGTACCCCCGCATGGCAGGGGGGTACTGAAGCTTTCTTT.

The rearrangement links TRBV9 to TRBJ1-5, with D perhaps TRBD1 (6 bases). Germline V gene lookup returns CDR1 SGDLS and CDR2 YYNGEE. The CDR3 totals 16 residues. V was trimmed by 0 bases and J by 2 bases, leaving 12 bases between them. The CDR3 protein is CASSVGTEGGNQPQHF. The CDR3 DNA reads TGTGCCAGCAGCGTAGGGACAGAGGGAGGCAATCAGCCCCAGCATTTT. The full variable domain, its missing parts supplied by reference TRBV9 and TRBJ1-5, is DSGVTQTPKHLITATGQRVTLRCSPRSGDLSVYWYQQSLDQGLQFLIQYYNGEERAKGNILERFSAQQFPDLHSELNLSSLELGDSALYFCASSVGTEGGNQPQHFGDGTRLSIL.

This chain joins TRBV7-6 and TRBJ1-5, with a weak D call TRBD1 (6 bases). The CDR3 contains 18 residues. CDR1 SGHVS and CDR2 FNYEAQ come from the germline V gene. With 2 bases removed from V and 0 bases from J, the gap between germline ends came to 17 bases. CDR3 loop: CASSLKSTGPYSNQPQHF. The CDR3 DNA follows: TGTGCCAGCAGCTTAAAATCGACAGGACCATATAGCAATCAGCCCCAGCATTTT.

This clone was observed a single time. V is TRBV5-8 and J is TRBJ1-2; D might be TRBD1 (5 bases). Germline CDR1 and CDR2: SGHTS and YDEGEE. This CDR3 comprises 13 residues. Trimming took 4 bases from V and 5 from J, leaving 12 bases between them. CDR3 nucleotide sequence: TGTGCCAGCAGCGCCAGGGTGGGGTATGGCTACACCTTC. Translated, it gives CASSARVGYGYTF.

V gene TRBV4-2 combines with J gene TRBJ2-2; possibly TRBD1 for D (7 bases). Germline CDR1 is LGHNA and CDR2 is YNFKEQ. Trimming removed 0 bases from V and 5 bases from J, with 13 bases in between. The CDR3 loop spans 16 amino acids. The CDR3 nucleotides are TGTGCCAGCAGCCAAGAGACAGGGAGGATGACCGGGGAGCTGTTTTTT. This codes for CASSQETGRMTGELFF.

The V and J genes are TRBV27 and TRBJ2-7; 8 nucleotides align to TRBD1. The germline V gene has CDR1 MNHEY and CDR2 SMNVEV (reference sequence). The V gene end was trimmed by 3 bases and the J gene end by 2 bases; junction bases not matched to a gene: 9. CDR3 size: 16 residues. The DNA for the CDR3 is TGTGCCAGCAGTTTGCGCCGGACAGGGCCTACCTACGAGCAGTACTTC. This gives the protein CASSLRRTGPTYEQYF.

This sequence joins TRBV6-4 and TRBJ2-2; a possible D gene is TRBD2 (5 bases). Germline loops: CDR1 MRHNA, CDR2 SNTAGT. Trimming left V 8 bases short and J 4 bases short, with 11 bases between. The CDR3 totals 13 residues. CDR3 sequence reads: CASGLAGTGELFF. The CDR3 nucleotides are TGTGCCAGCGGGCTGGCGGGCACCGGGGAGCTGTTTTTT.

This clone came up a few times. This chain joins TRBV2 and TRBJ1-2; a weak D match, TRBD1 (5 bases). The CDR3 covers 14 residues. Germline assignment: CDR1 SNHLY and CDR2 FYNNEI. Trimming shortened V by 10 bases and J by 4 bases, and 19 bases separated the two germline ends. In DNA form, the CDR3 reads TGTGCCAACGAACCTCAGGGACTTGGCTATGGCTACACCTTC. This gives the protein CANEPQGLGYGYTF.

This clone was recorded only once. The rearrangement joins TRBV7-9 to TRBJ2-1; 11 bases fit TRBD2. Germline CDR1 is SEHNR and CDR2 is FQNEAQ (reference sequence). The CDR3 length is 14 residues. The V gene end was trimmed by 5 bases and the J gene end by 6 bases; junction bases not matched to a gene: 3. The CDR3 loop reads CASSRGLAGNEQFF. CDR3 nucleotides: TGTGCCAGCAGCCGCGGACTAGCGGGCAATGAGCAGTTCTTC. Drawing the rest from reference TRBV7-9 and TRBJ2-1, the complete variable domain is DTGVSQNPRHKITKRGQNVTFRCDPISEHNRLYWYRQTLGQGPEFLTYFQNEAQLEKSRLLSDRFSAERPKGSFSTLEIQRTEQGDSAMYLCASSRGLAGNEQFFGPGTRLTVL.

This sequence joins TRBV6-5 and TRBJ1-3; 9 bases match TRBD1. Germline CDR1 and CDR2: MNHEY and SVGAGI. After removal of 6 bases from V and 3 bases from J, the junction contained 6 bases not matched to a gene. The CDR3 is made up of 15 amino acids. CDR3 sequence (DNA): TGTGCCAGCAGCCTCTACAGGGGGCTTGGAAACACCATATATTTT. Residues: CASSLYRGLGNTIYF.

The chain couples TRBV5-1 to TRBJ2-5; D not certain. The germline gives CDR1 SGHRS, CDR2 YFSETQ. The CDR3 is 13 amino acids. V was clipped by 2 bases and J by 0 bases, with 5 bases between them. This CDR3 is CASSFEDQETQYF. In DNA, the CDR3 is TGCGCCAGCAGCTTCGAAGACCAAGAGACCCAGTACTTC.

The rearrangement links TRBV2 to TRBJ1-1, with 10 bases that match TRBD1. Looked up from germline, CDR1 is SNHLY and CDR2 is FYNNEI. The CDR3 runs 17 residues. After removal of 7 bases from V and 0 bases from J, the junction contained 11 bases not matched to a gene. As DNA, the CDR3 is TGTGCCAGCATTCCCCCCCGGGACAGGGGCATGAACACTGAAGCTTTCTTT. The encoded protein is CASIPPRDRGMNTEAFF.

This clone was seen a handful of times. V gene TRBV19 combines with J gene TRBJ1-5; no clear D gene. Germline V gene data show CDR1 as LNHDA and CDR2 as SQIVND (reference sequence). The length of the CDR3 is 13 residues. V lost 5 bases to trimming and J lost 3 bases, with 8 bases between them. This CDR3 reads CASSGGNNQPQHF. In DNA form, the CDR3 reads TGTGCCAGTAGTGGTGGGAACAATCAGCCCCAGCATTTT.

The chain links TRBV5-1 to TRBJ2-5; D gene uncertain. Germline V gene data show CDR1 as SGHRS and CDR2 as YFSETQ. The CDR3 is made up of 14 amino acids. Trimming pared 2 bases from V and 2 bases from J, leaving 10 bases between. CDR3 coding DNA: TGCGCCAGCAGCTTAGGTACAGCTCAAGAGACCCAGTACTTC. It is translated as CASSLGTAQETQYF.

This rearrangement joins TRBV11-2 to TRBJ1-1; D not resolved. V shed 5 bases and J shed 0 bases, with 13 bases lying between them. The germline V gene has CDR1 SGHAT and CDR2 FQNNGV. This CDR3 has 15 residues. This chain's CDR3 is CASSPQVIMNTEAFF. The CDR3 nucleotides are TGTGCCAGCAGCCCCCAGGTGATTATGAACACTGAAGCTTTCTTT.

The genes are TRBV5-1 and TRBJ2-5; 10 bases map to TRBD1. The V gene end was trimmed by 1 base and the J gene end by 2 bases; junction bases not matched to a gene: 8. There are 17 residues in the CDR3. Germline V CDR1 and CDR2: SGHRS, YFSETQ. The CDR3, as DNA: TGCGCCAGCAGCTTGAGCAGGACAGGGGGTGGGCAAGAGACCCAGTACTTC. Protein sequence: CASSLSRTGGGQETQYF. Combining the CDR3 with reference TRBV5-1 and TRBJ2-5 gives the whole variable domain KAGVTQTPRYLIKTRGQQVTLSCSPISGHRSVSWYQQTPGQGLQFLFEYFSETQRNKGNFPGRFSGRQFSNSRSEMNVSTLELGDSALYLCASSLSRTGGGQETQYFGPGTRLLVL.